Listed here are 10 T cell receptor beta chains from one sample, sequenced in a study of blood T cell repertoires in COVID-19. Method: immunoSEQ multiplex PCR; TCRdb's copy keeps in-frame clones and lacks some. In the table there are roughly 200,000 clones, less than 90% of which are singletons. Source material: peripheral blood. The receptors come from a woman older than 75 with active or convalescent COVID-19.

The CDR3 nucleotides are TGTGCCATCAACCCGACAGGGGGTATTGACTATGGCTACACCTTC. Amino acid sequence: CAINPTGGIDYGYTF. V usage is TRBV10-3 and J usage is TRBJ1-2; 9 bases align to TRBD1. Trimming removed 7 bases from V and 3 bases from J; junction bases left unmatched: 9. Per germline, CDR1 ENHRY and CDR2 SYGVKD. The CDR3 has 15 amino acids.

This rearrangement joins TRBV4-3 to TRBJ1-3; D gene unclear. Trimming removed 0 bases from V and 0 bases from J, with 3 bases in between. The CDR3 is made up of 14 amino acids. The germline V gene has CDR1 LGHNA and CDR2 YSLEER. DNA of the CDR3: TGCGCCAGCAGCCAAGATTACTCTGGAAACACCATATATTTT. Protein product: CASSQDYSGNTIYF.

This chain joins TRBV18 and TRBJ1-5; D remains ambiguous. V lost 3 bases and J lost 4, with 7 bases in between. The CDR3 runs to 13 residues. Germline values: CDR1 KGHSH, CDR2 LQKENI. The DNA of the CDR3 is TGTGCCAGCTCACCGGGGAGTAATCAGCCCCAGCATTTT. Protein product: CASSPGSNQPQHF. Drawing the rest from reference TRBV18 and TRBJ1-5, the complete variable domain is NAGVMQNPRHLVRRRGQEARLRCSPMKGHSHVYWYRQLPEEGLKFMVYLQKENIIDESGMPKERFSAEFPKEGPSILRIQQVVRGDSAAYFCASSPGSNQPQHFGDGTRLSIL.

This chain links TRBV2 with TRBJ1-2; D remains unclear. V lost 6 bases and J lost 6, with 14 bases in between. The CDR3 runs to 13 residues. Germline values: CDR1 SNHLY, CDR2 FYNNEI. The CDR3 region is CASSEDLGDGYTF. Written as DNA, the CDR3 is TGTGCCAGCAGCGAGGACCTCGGGGATGGCTACACCTTC.

The chain employs TRBV27 and TRBJ1-6, with 10 bases matching TRBD1. Per germline, CDR1 MNHEY and CDR2 SMNVEV (reference sequence). V lost 4 bases and J lost 13; bases outside the gene matches: 4. The CDR3 loop spans 13 amino acids. CDR3: CASSSDRGVPLHF. The CDR3 bases are TGTGCCAGCAGTTCGGACAGGGGGGTCCCCCTCCACTTT.

The chain employs TRBV9 and TRBJ2-5; a possible D gene is TRBD2 (6 bases). The V end lost 2 bases, the J end lost 4 bases, and 12 bases lay between the germline ends. Germline V gene sequence: CDR1 SGDLS, CDR2 YYNGEE. The CDR3 contains 14 residues. CDR3 nucleotide sequence: TGTGCCAGCAGCGTCCTCGGGGGAGCAGAGACCCAGTACTTC. Protein sequence: CASSVLGGAETQYF.

The chain joins TRBV29-1 to TRBJ2-1, with 8 bases fitting TRBD1. CDR1 is SQVTM, CDR2 ANQGSEA, per germline. V lost 7 bases, J lost 9 bases, and 8 bases stayed unmatched. This CDR3 region has 12 residues. Here the CDR3 DNA reads TGCAGCGGTGGACAGGGCGAGTTTGAGCAGTTCTTC. It specifies CSGGQGEFEQFF.

J is TRBJ2-7 and V is TRBV9, with a weak D call TRBD2 (5 bases). V gave up 0 bases and J gave up 2 bases, with 12 bases separating them. Looked up from germline, CDR1 is SGDLS and CDR2 is YYNGEE. The CDR3 runs to 15 residues. The CDR3 sequence: CASSVEPGTTYEQYF. Written as DNA, the CDR3 is TGTGCCAGCAGCGTAGAACCGGGAACAACCTACGAGCAGTACTTC.

This clone was seen a single time. The chain links TRBV29-1 to TRBJ2-2; 9 bases agree with TRBD1. From germline, CDR1 is SQVTM and CDR2 ANQGSEA. The CDR3 consists of 16 residues. V lost 5 bases, J lost 0 bases, and 7 bases stayed unmatched. In nucleotides, the CDR3 is TGCAGCGTTCGATTCACAGGGGGCTCGAACACCGGGGAGCTGTTTTTT. Residues: CSVRFTGGSNTGELFF.

The chain joins TRBV19 to TRBJ2-3; 11 bases map to TRBD2. Unmatched junction bases numbered 9, after V lost 10 bases and J lost 6 bases. Per the germline V gene, CDR1 is LNHDA and CDR2 is SQIVND (reference sequence). The CDR3 extends over 14 amino acids. The CDR3 region has the DNA TGTGCCACCTTTAGCGGGAGGGCCGGGGATACGCAGTATTTT. Its protein product is CATFSGRAGDTQYF.